One and the same sample provided the 22 T cell receptor beta chains below, sequenced in a study of T cells in women clearing cervical HPV infection. TCRdb keeps only in-frame clones here, not all; method: immunoSEQ multiplex PCR. Its table lists 31,000 or so clones. Sequences were obtained from blood buffy coat. The receptors derive from a woman aged 18 to 75 with a cervical HPV16 infection that either progressed to CIN3+ or cleared (not recorded which).

As concerns this clone: The CDR3 end falls 3 residues outside the read, so it is completed with the germline J gene. The chain uses TRBV2 and TRBJ1-1; no clear D gene. V shed 2 bases and J shed 1 base, with 11 bases lying between them. The germline CDR1 and CDR2 sequences are SNHLY and FYNNEI. This CDR3 region has 15 residues. CDR3 bases read: TGTGCCAGCAGTGAAAATCCGGGTACGAACACTGAA. As protein: CASSENPGTNTE. The full CDR3 protein is CASSENPGTNTEAFF.

As regards this clone: The CDR3 end falls 3 residues outside the read, so it is completed with the germline J gene. The chain has TRBV10-3 and TRBJ1-1, with a possible D match to TRBD1 (6 bases). The CDR3 covers 14 residues. Germline loops: CDR1 ENHRY, CDR2 SYGVKD. V was trimmed by 8 bases and J by 0 bases, leaving 13 bases between them. CDR3 DNA (partial): TGTGCCATCTCCCCGACAGGTATGAACACTGAA. This translates into CAISPTGMNTE. The whole CDR3 sequence reads CAISPTGMNTEAFF.

Turning to this clone: Coverage ceases 3 residues before the CDR3 finishes, and the germline J gene fills in the end. V usage is TRBV19 and J usage is TRBJ1-4; D may be TRBD1 (5 bases). CDR3 length: 14 amino acids. Germline assignment: CDR1 LNHDA and CDR2 SQIVND (reference sequence). The CDR3 bases that were read are TGTGCCAGCGGTCGGGCAGGGTCTAATTCACCA. Amino acids: CASGRAGSNSP. The CDR3 reads in full as CASGRAGSNSPLFF.

This CDR3 reads CASSLPGTGGFSYEQYF. Partial CDR3 DNA: TGCGCCAGCAGCTTGCCTGGGACAGGGGGGTTCTCCTACGAG. The rearrangement uses TRBV5-1 and TRBJ2-7; TRBD1 aligns across 11 bases. Coverage ceases 3 residues before the CDR3 finishes, and the germline J gene fills in the end. J was trimmed by 0 bases and V by 1 base; bases with no gene match: 6. This CDR3 has 17 residues. Germline V gives CDR1 SGHRS, CDR2 YFSETQ.

Of note for this clone: The read gets to within 3 residues of the CDR3 end, and the germline J gene fills in the rest. V and J are TRBV13 and TRBJ2-2; D gene unclear. CDR3 length: 12 amino acids. From germline, CDR1 is PRHDT and CDR2 FYEKMQ (reference sequence). This chain's CDR3 is CASRATNEKLFF. The part of the CDR3 DNA that was read is TGTGCCAGCAGGGCAACTAATGAAAAG.

Frequency places this clone as medium-sized. The CDR3 goes on 3 residues after the read ends, and that part is filled in from the germline J gene. The identical CDR3 is also encoded by other nucleotide sequences in the sample. The chain recombines TRBV10-3 with TRBJ1-1; 7 nucleotides match TRBD1. The germline V gene has CDR1 ENHRY and CDR2 SYGVKD. The CDR3 has 13 amino acids. Trimming at V came to 6 bases and at J to 0 bases, leaving 1 base not matched to a gene. The sequenced CDR3 bases are TGTGCCATCAGGACAGGGTTGAACACTGAA. Its translation: CAIRTGLNTE. The full CDR3 protein is CAIRTGLNTEAFF.

For this clone: From the germline J gene comes the end of the CDR3, since the read stops 3 residues before it. V is TRBV5-1 and J is TRBJ1-1; 7 nucleotides line up with TRBD1. V was clipped by 4 bases and J by 7 bases; unmatched bases: 7. This CDR3 is 13 amino acids long. Per germline, CDR1 SGHRS and CDR2 YFSETQ. CDR3 bases read: TGCGCCAGCAGCAACCGGGACAGAGATGAA. It codes for CASSNRDRDE. The entire CDR3 protein reads CASSNRDRDEAFF.

About this clone: The missing CDR3 end, 3 residues past where the read stops, is filled in from the germline J gene. The rearrangement uses TRBV7-8 and TRBJ2-1, with 7 nucleotides matching TRBD2. V lost 3 bases and J lost 4; bases outside the gene matches: 9. The V gene's germline CDR1 is SGHVS and CDR2 FQNEAQ. This CDR3 is built from 16 residues. The CDR3 sequence: CASSFFSLADYNEQFF. The sequenced part of the CDR3 DNA is TGTGCCAGCAGCTTTTTCAGCCTAGCGGATTACAATGAG.

Concerning this clone: The read comes to an end 3 residues before the CDR3 does, leaving the germline J gene to fill in the end. This sequence joins TRBV19 and TRBJ2-5; 12 bases align to TRBD2. This CDR3 region has 15 residues. The germline CDR1 and CDR2 sequences are LNHDA and SQIVND (reference sequence). Trimming removed 6 bases from V and 4 bases from J; junction bases left unmatched: 6. CDR3 in amino acids: CASRPTSGSSETQYF. The covered CDR3 bases are TGTGCCAGTAGGCCGACTAGCGGGAGTTCAGAGACC.

About this clone itself: The missing CDR3 end, 3 residues past where the read stops, is filled in from the germline J gene. The chain carries TRBV18 and TRBJ2-2; 7 bases map to TRBD1. In germline, CDR1 is KGHSH, CDR2 LQKENI. This CDR3 has 15 amino acids. The covered CDR3 bases are TGTGCCAGCTCACAGGGGGCTGAGATTAATTCACCG. This encodes CASSQGAEINSP. The CDR3 reads in full as CASSQGAEINSPLFF.

With regard to this clone: The read falls 3 residues short of the CDR3 end, and the missing part is taken from the germline J gene. The chain has TRBV12-3 or TRBV12-4 and TRBJ2-7; TRBD1 matches 10 bases. V shed 5 bases, J shed 4 bases, and the junction held 5 bases outside the gene matches. The CDR3 runs to 14 residues. This CDR3 reads CASSLGQGEYEQYF. CDR3 DNA, as far as it was read: TGTGCCAGCAGTCTAGGACAGGGGGAGTACGAG.

Points on this clone: The CDR3 end is not reached by the read, which stops 3 residues before it; the germline J gene fills it in. V gene TRBV11-1 combines with J gene TRBJ2-4; maybe TRBD2 (5 bases). The CDR3 is 14 residues long. Germline V gives CDR1 SGHAT, CDR2 FQDESV (reference sequence). V dropped 4 bases and J dropped 1 base, with 8 bases sitting between them. The CDR3 loop is CASSSRGAKNIQYF. The CDR3 DNA, read in part, is TGTGCCAGCAGCTCCCGAGGGGCCAAAAACATT.

Worth noting for this clone: The read ends 3 residues before the CDR3 terminus; that terminus is restored from the germline J gene. V and J are TRBV18 and TRBJ1-5, with D maybe TRBD1 (6 bases). The CDR3 totals 16 residues. CDR1 KGHSH and CDR2 LQKENI come from the germline V gene. Trimming left V 3 bases short and J 4 bases short, with 16 bases between. The chain's CDR3 is CASSPYGGAENQPQHF. CDR3 bases read: TGTGCCAGCTCACCCTACGGGGGGGCCGAAAATCAGCCC.

A remark on this clone: The read finishes 3 residues shy of the CDR3 end, and the germline J gene is used to complete it. The genes are TRBV7-2 and TRBJ1-2; D call uncertain. Germline V gives CDR1 SGHTA, CDR2 FQGNSA. This CDR3 comprises 15 residues. CDR3 DNA (partial): TGTGCCAGCAGCGCCGCTAGCGGGATCACAGATACC. It is translated as CASSAASGITDT. The whole CDR3 reads CASSAASGITDTYTF.

For this clone: The CDR3 is cut off 3 residues early in the read; its end comes from the germline J gene. The chain employs TRBV6-2 or TRBV6-3 and TRBJ1-1, with D possibly TRBD1 on 5 matching bases. This CDR3 has 12 residues. Germline CDR1 and CDR2: MNHEY and SVGEGT. The CDR3: CASSYSKGKAFF. Incomplete CDR3 DNA: TGTGCCAGCAGTTACTCGAAGGGGAAA.

Concerning this clone itself: Read coverage stops 3 residues before the CDR3 terminus; the germline J gene supplies the remainder. J is TRBJ1-2 and V is TRBV29-1; 7 nucleotides line up with TRBD1. The CDR3 runs 14 residues. The V segment lost 2 bases and the J segment 2 bases; nucleotides outside the gene matches: 5. Germline CDR1 and CDR2: SQVTM and ANQGSEA. CDR3 region: CSVEPGQKNYGYTF. Partial CDR3 DNA: TGCAGCGTTGAACCGGGACAGAAAAACTATGGC.

As for this clone: Other DNA sequences within the sample encode an identical CDR3. The CDR3 here is CASSTRDSTYEQYF. The CDR3 bases that were read are TGTGCCAGCAGCACCCGGGACTCGACCTACGAG. The rearrangement uses TRBV7-9 and TRBJ2-7, with D tentatively TRBD2 (6 bases). Read coverage stops 3 residues before the CDR3 terminus; the germline J gene supplies the remainder. Trimming pared 5 bases from V and 2 bases from J, leaving 13 bases between. Looked up from germline, CDR1 is SEHNR and CDR2 is FQNEAQ (reference sequence). The CDR3 length is 14 residues.

Comment on this clone: The CDR3 is cut off 3 residues early in the read; its end comes from the germline J gene. The V call is TRBV12-3 or TRBV12-4, the J call TRBJ2-1, with D perhaps matching TRBD2 (6 bases). V lost 2 bases and J 3 bases, leaving 11 bases between the germline ends. The CDR3 runs to 15 residues. Incomplete CDR3 DNA: TGTGCCAGCAGTTTAACGGGGGTCCTCTACAATGAG. Protein: CASSLTGVLYNE. The complete CDR3 reads CASSLTGVLYNEQFF.

To note about this clone: The read gets to within 3 residues of the CDR3 end, and the germline J gene fills in the rest. V gene TRBV27 combines with J gene TRBJ2-1, with 10 bases fitting TRBD2. Trimming took 6 bases from V and 6 from J; bases not matched to a gene: 11. CDR1 and CDR2 (germline): MNHEY, SMNVEV (reference sequence). The length of the CDR3 is 16 residues. The DNA read from the CDR3 is TGTGCCAGCAGCCCACTAGCGGGGCCGGGGGGCAATGAG. It is translated as CASSPLAGPGGNE. The full CDR3 reads CASSPLAGPGGNEQFF.

Details on this clone: Sequencing ends 3 residues short of the CDR3 end; the germline J gene provides the rest. The chain has TRBV5-1 and TRBJ2-1; 7 bases are a match to TRBD2. With 1 base clipped from V and 4 bases from J, the junction kept 8 bases outside the gene matches. Germline V gene lookup returns CDR1 SGHRS and CDR2 YFSETQ. The CDR3 spans 16 residues. Partial CDR3 DNA: TGCGCCAGCAGCTTGTTGGTAGCGGGTGGTTACAATGAG. Encoded protein: CASSLLVAGGYNE. The CDR3 in its entirety is CASSLLVAGGYNEQFF.

As to this clone: Read coverage stops 3 residues before the CDR3 terminus; the germline J gene supplies the remainder. The chain combines TRBV7-3 with TRBJ1-1; 8 nucleotides match TRBD1. The V gene end was trimmed by 8 bases and the J gene end by 3 bases; junction bases not matched to a gene: 5. The CDR3 is made up of 13 amino acids. Germline CDR1 and CDR2: SGHTA and FQGTGA. The CDR3 region is CASGIQGDTEAFF. The covered CDR3 bases are TGTGCCAGCGGAATACAGGGGGACACTGAA.

As for this clone: From the germline J gene comes the end of the CDR3, since the read stops 3 residues before it. V is TRBV14 and J is TRBJ2-2; D is perhaps TRBD1 (5 bases). CDR1 SGHDN and CDR2 FVKESK come from the germline V gene. There are 16 residues in the CDR3. V lost 1 base, J lost 4 bases, and 13 bases lay in between. The DNA read from the CDR3 is TGTGCCAGCAGCCAAGTCCAGGGCTGGTCCACCGGGGAG. Translating it yields CASSQVQGWSTGE. The entire CDR3 protein is CASSQVQGWSTGELFF.